Shown below are 25 T cell receptor beta chains from a single sample sequenced in a study of T cell changes during pregnancy in multiple sclerosis. The repertoire was sequenced with immunoSEQ multiplex PCR; TCRdb's copy has only in-frame clones and lacks some. The sample records more than 55,000 clones, roughly 94% being singletons. The sample here was CD8+ T cells from peripheral blood mononuclear cells, taken after pregnancy. The receptors stem from a female donor with multiple sclerosis, enrolled in a pregnancy study.

J is TRBJ2-2 and V is TRBV11-2; D not certain. Germline V CDR1 and CDR2: SGHAT, FQNNGV. This CDR3 region has 13 residues. V lost 1 base and J 7 bases, leaving 7 bases between the germline ends. The CDR3: CASSLVRSGELFF. The CDR3, as DNA: TGTGCCAGCAGCTTAGTGAGGAGCGGGGAGCTGTTTTTT.

This chain links TRBV9 with TRBJ2-3; TRBD2 aligns across 13 bases. J lost 2 bases, V lost 4 bases, and 4 bases had no gene match. CDR1 and CDR2 (germline): SGDLS, YYNGEE. The CDR3 has 16 residues. CDR3: CASSKTSGRDTDTQYF. CDR3 in DNA: TGTGCCAGCAGCAAAACTAGCGGGAGGGACACAGATACGCAGTATTTT.

V and J are TRBV15 and TRBJ2-7, with a tentative D call TRBD1 (6 bases). Deletions cut 3 bases from V and 0 bases from J, with 6 bases between. In germline, CDR1 is LNHNV, CDR2 YYDKDF (reference sequence). This CDR3 contains 13 residues. DNA of the CDR3: TGTGCCACCAGCAGGGACAGCTCCTACGAGCAGTACTTC. Translating it yields CATSRDSSYEQYF.

The chain combines TRBV27 with TRBJ2-3; possible D gene TRBD1, 9 bases. This CDR3 region has 12 residues. V was trimmed by 10 bases and J by 8 bases, leaving 16 bases between them. Germline loops: CDR1 MNHEY, CDR2 SMNVEV (reference sequence). This chain's CDR3 is CATLAGQGTQYF. In DNA form, the CDR3 reads TGTGCCACCTTAGCGGGACAGGGTACGCAGTATTTT.

The V and J genes are TRBV7-9 and TRBJ2-5; possible D gene TRBD2, 5 bases. Germline assignment: CDR1 SEHNR and CDR2 FQNEAQ (reference sequence). The CDR3 covers 13 residues. V shed 7 bases and J shed 4 bases, with 13 bases lying between them. CDR3 protein: CASIRELGETQYF. The CDR3 nucleotides read TGTGCCAGCATCCGGGAACTGGGAGAGACCCAGTACTTC.

This clone was seen a single time. The V gene is TRBV7-9, the J gene TRBJ2-1, with 7 bases that match TRBD1. This CDR3 region has 17 residues. Germline CDR1 is SEHNR and CDR2 is FQNEAQ (reference sequence). The V and J ends lost 6 bases and 0 bases, in that order; junction bases with no gene match: 11. CDR3 nucleotide sequence: TGTGCCAGCAGTCCCGCAGGGGGTTCAAGCTCCTACAATGAGCAGTTCTTC. Protein sequence: CASSPAGGSSSYNEQFF.

The chain uses TRBV6-1 and TRBJ2-2; D ambiguous. CDR1 and CDR2 (germline): MNHNS, SASEGT. CDR3 length: 13 residues. V dropped 4 bases and J dropped 5 bases, with 8 bases sitting between them. The CDR3 region is CASSVDSTGELFF. The CDR3 nucleotides are TGTGCCAGCAGTGTAGACTCGACCGGGGAGCTGTTTTTT.

CDR3 DNA: TGCGCCAGCAGCTTATCGACAGTTTCTAACTATGGCTACACCTTC. This encodes CASSLSTVSNYGYTF. The chain employs TRBV5-1 and TRBJ1-2; D may be TRBD1 (5 bases). The CDR3 contains 15 residues. The V end lost 2 bases, the J end lost 0 bases, and 11 bases lay between the germline ends. In germline, CDR1 is SGHRS, CDR2 YFSETQ.

The chain employs TRBV6-4 and TRBJ1-1; tentatively, D is TRBD1 (5 bases). The CDR3 sequence is 16 residues long. Germline-derived CDR1 and CDR2 are MRHNA and SNTAGT. V gave up 2 bases and J gave up 1 base, with 14 bases separating them. Here the CDR3 reads CASSDPAGRGNTEAFF. Here the CDR3 DNA reads TGTGCCAGCAGTGACCCAGCAGGGAGGGGGAACACTGAAGCTTTCTTT.

The chain carries TRBV9 and TRBJ2-2, with D hard to call. The CDR3 sequence is 13 residues long. V dropped 1 base and J dropped 4 bases, with 5 bases sitting between them. Germline CDR1 is SGDLS and CDR2 is YYNGEE. This CDR3 reads CASSVLFTGELFF. The CDR3 nucleotides are TGTGCCAGCAGCGTACTCTTCACCGGGGAGCTGTTTTTT.

CDR3 nucleotide sequence: TGTGCCAGCAGTTTCCGGCGGAGGGGAGTCGGGGATACGCAGTATTTT. It is translated as CASSFRRRGVGDTQYF. The gene calls are TRBV28 and TRBJ2-3, with D possibly TRBD2 on 6 matching bases. CDR3 length: 16 residues. CDR1 is MDHEN, CDR2 SYDVKM, per germline. V lost 3 bases and J 6 bases, leaving 19 bases between the germline ends.

The chain has TRBV7-6 and TRBJ2-1; 15 positions agree with TRBD2. V trimming: 5 bases; J trimming: 9 bases; junction bases outside the gene matches: 8. The CDR3 has 16 residues. The V gene's germline CDR1 is SGHVS and CDR2 FNYEAQ. The CDR3 sequence is CASSAGLAGGPAEQFF. The CDR3 nucleotides read TGTGCCAGCAGCGCAGGACTAGCGGGAGGGCCCGCTGAGCAGTTCTTC.

The V gene is TRBV18, the J gene TRBJ1-5; TRBD1 matches 8 bases. The V and J ends lost 6 bases and 9 bases, in that order; junction bases with no gene match: 19. Per the germline V gene, CDR1 is KGHSH and CDR2 is LQKENI. The CDR3 runs to 17 residues. The CDR3 DNA follows: TGTGCCAGCTCTCCTTCATTCGACGACAGGGGCCCTAGGCCCCAGCATTTT. It specifies CASSPSFDDRGPRPQHF.

The chain joins TRBV6-4 to TRBJ2-3; 9 bases align to TRBD2. V lost 7 bases, J lost 2 bases, and 10 bases stayed unmatched. Germline assignment: CDR1 MRHNA and CDR2 SNTAGT. This CDR3 is 16 amino acids long. The CDR3, as DNA: TGTGCCAGCATTACCTTAGCGGGAGTAAACACAGATACGCAGTATTTT. Translating gives CASITLAGVNTDTQYF.

The genes are TRBV4-1 and TRBJ2-2; D is perhaps TRBD2 (7 bases). V was pared by 4 bases and J by 7 bases, with 19 bases between. Germline loops: CDR1 MGHRA, CDR2 YSYEKL. The CDR3 totals 16 residues. Here the CDR3 DNA reads TGCGCCAGCAGCCCCACGGGCGGGGGCGTCGACGGGGAGCTGTTTTTT. This codes for CASSPTGGGVDGELFF.

This chain joins TRBV5-4 and TRBJ2-2; no reliable D call. CDR1 is SGHNT and CDR2 is YYREEE in the germline V gene (reference sequence). The CDR3 runs to 11 residues. The V end was cut by 7 bases, the J end by 7 bases, with 8 bases between. CDR3 loop: CASGYSGELFF. The CDR3 DNA sequence: TGTGCCAGCGGCTACAGCGGGGAGCTGTTTTTT. The full variable domain, its missing parts supplied by reference TRBV5-4 and TRBJ2-2, is ETGVTQSPTHLIKTRGQQVTLRCSSQSGHNTVSWYQQALGQGPQFIFQYYREEENGRGNFPPRFSGLQFPNYSSELNVNALELDDSALYLCASGYSGELFFGEGSRLTVL.

V gene TRBV5-1 combines with J gene TRBJ2-7; 7 nucleotides match TRBD1. Trimming cost V 7 bases and J 3 bases; bases outside gene matches: 13. The CDR3 has 15 residues. The germline CDR1 and CDR2 sequences are SGHRS and YFSETQ. This chain's CDR3 is CASSQWQGEIYEQYF. DNA for the CDR3: TGCGCCAGCTCCCAGTGGCAGGGGGAAATCTACGAGCAGTACTTC. Supplemented by reference TRBV5-1 and TRBJ2-7, the full variable domain reads KAGVTQTPRYLIKTRGQQVTLSCSPISGHRSVSWYQQTPGQGLQFLFEYFSETQRNKGNFPGRFSGRQFSNSRSEMNVSTLELGDSALYLCASSQWQGEIYEQYFGPGTRLTVT.

This chain links TRBV7-2 with TRBJ1-4; D gene uncertain. CDR3 length equals 16 residues. The V end was cut by 3 bases, the J end by 0 bases, with 11 bases between. From germline, CDR1 is SGHTA and CDR2 FQGNSA. The CDR3 reads CASSFGLAATNEKLFF. Here the CDR3 DNA reads TGTGCCAGCAGCTTCGGACTGGCGGCAACTAATGAAAAACTGTTTTTT.

This clone was seen only once. The chain joins TRBV9 to TRBJ2-1; D is unclear. CDR3 length equals 14 residues. Trimming removed 0 bases at V and 4 bases at J, with 8 bases between. Germline V CDR1 and CDR2: SGDLS, YYNGEE. CDR3 DNA: TGTGCCAGCAGCGTAGTTCCCAGATACAATGAGCAGTTCTTC. Translating it yields CASSVVPRYNEQFF.

As DNA, the CDR3 is TGCAGCTTCACCGGGTGGGCGGGAGGCGAGCAGTACTTC. It codes for CSFTGWAGGEQYF. The V call is TRBV29-1, the J call TRBJ2-7, with 8 bases fitting TRBD2. The CDR3 is made up of 13 amino acids. With V trimmed by 8 bases and J by 6 bases, 12 bases remained unmatched. The germline CDR1 and CDR2 sequences are SQVTM and ANQGSEA.

The chain has TRBV5-5 and TRBJ1-1, with 9 positions matching TRBD1. The CDR3 consists of 17 residues. Germline lookup yields CDR1 SGHKS and CDR2 YYEKEE (reference sequence). V shed 4 bases and J 7 bases; nucleotides not matched to a gene: 17. CDR3 DNA sequence: TGTGCCAGCAGCCTCACCACCGGGACAGGGTTCGTGGGTGAAGCTTTCTTT. Encoded protein: CASSLTTGTGFVGEAFF.

V and J are TRBV5-6 and TRBJ2-1; 9 bases fit TRBD2. Germline V lookup: CDR1 SGHDT, CDR2 YYEEEE. With 2 bases clipped from V and 7 bases from J, the junction kept 10 bases outside the gene matches. The CDR3 is 16 amino acids. The CDR3 nucleotides read TGTGCCAGCAGCTTCGGGCTAGCGGGGCTAAAGAATGAGCAGTTCTTC. This codes for CASSFGLAGLKNEQFF. Filled out from reference TRBV5-6 and TRBJ2-1, the complete variable domain reads DAGVTQSPTHLIKTRGQQVTLRCSPKSGHDTVSWYQQALGQGPQFIFQYYEEEERQRGNFPDRFSGHQFPNYSSELNVNALLLGDSALYLCASSFGLAGLKNEQFFGPGTRLTVL.

The chain couples TRBV11-2 to TRBJ2-3; D is perhaps TRBD2 (5 bases). This CDR3 region has 15 residues. Trimming pared 5 bases from V and 0 bases from J, leaving 12 bases between. The germline V gene encodes CDR1 SGHAT and CDR2 FQNNGV. CDR3 nucleotides: TGTGCCAGCAGCCCGGACTTCGCTAGCACAGATACGCAGTATTTT. Translating it yields CASSPDFASTDTQYF.

This rearrangement joins TRBV5-4 to TRBJ2-3, with 8 bases identical to TRBD1. The CDR3 runs to 17 residues. V was pared by 4 bases and J by 2 bases, with 12 bases of the junction left unmatched. Per the germline V gene, CDR1 is SGHNT and CDR2 is YYREEE (reference sequence). CDR3 coding DNA: TGTGCCAGCAGCGTGACGCCCGGGACAGGTCCCACAGATACGCAGTATTTT. This codes for CASSVTPGTGPTDTQYF.

The V call is TRBV27, the J call TRBJ1-1; 7 nucleotides align to TRBD1. The CDR3 sequence is 14 residues long. V gave up 5 bases and J gave up 4 bases; unmatched junction bases: 7. Germline CDR1 is MNHEY and CDR2 is SMNVEV (reference sequence). The CDR3 DNA reads as TGTGCCAGCAGTCCCAGACAGGGACGCACTGAAGCTTTCTTT. As protein: CASSPRQGRTEAFF.